This TCR beta chain is drawn from a study of blood T cells in healthy people across ages. Findings and limits, study-wide: Measured against age, TCR beta diversity per million T cells decreased in a roughly linear manner.

PCR was performed a second time for roughly 7 to 11 cycles using a sample-barcoded 5' primer and a J-beta primer mix. TCRdb re-analysed the 5' RACE reads in MiXCR, keeping a single row per CDR3 protein. The sample contains under 2,000,000 distinct CDR3 sequences, around half of which appear only once. Trimming removed 2 bases at V and 2 bases at J, with 8 bases between. Looked up from germline, CDR1 is MNHEY and CDR2 is SVGAGI. The CDR3 sequence is 14 residues long. Russia was home to the donors, healthy Caucasian individuals aged roughly 6 to 95. Each sample had at least 6.5 million PBMCs isolated. This clonotype was observed a handful of times. The antigen is undetermined.

Sequencing input: blood. The source is a woman in her thirties or forties in good health. The chain combines TRBV6-5 with TRBJ2-3; D call uncertain. CDR3 sequence reads: CASSYRRDTDTQYF. The CDR3 DNA reads TGTGCCAGCAGTTACCGACGAGACACAGATACGCAGTATTTT.